The clone carrying this TCR beta chain was detected many times. The target antigen is unknown. Unique molecular identifiers were used to barcode this TCRbeta library. A single record per CDR3 protein comes from TCRdb applying MiXCR to the PCR reads. The sample carries around 450,000 distinct CDR3 sequences, roughly 44% recorded once. The data originate from a study of T-cell reconstitution after alpha-beta-depleted transplantation in children. General study points: Diversity and T-cell counts at one year after transplant derived mostly from new T cells. In patients about two months after transplant, alpha-beta T cells reportedly arose from several hundred expanded graft clones.

This CDR3 is 16 amino acids long. The germline CDR1 and CDR2 sequences are SGHRS and YFSETQ. The V end was cut by 0 bases, the J end by 1 base, with 10 bases between. This clonotype was obtained from a girl aged 2 to 9 with aplastic anemia, due to receive a stem cell transplant. The sequenced sample was PBMCs, obtained before TCRalphabeta/CD19-depleted stem cell transplant. The chain employs TRBV5-1 and TRBJ2-2, with D maybe TRBD2 (5 bases). The CDR3 loop is CASSLASGLNTGELFF. The CDR3 nucleotides read TGCGCCAGCAGCTTGGCCTCGGGGTTGAACACCGGGGAGCTGTTTTTT.